This T cell receptor (beta chain) emerged from a study of regulatory T cells in long-lasting Graves disease. Study-level results: Clonotypes that were public and shared totalled 2,500 to 3,500 in persistent patients versus over 800 in new patients.

The authors built TCR beta libraries using iRepertoire HTBI primers and Arm-PCR of CDR3 regions. A single record per CDR3 protein comes from TCRdb applying MiXCR to the multiplex PCR reads. Here the sample spans fewer than 400,000 distinct CDR3 sequences, under 20% being singletons. In germline, CDR1 is LNHDA, CDR2 SQIVND (reference sequence). There are 17 residues in the CDR3. The ends were cut back, 3 bases at V and 2 bases at J, with 16 bases in the middle. This clonotype was seen a handful of times. No antigen is known for it. The time point here: newly diagnosed GD, antithyroid drugs for less than 3 months. PBMC RNA was the source of the TCR library. All patients originated from an endocrinology department located in Xi'an, China.

This material consisted of peripheral blood mononuclear cells (PBMCs), taken at new diagnosis, from a patient treated with antithyroid drugs. This TCR derives from a female donor with Graves disease. The rearrangement uses TRBV19 and TRBJ2-2, with D perhaps TRBD2 (7 bases). As DNA, the CDR3 is TGTGCCAGTAGTATTACCGGGGGCGGGAGAAACACCGGGGAGCTGTTTTTT. It specifies CASSITGGGRNTGELFF.